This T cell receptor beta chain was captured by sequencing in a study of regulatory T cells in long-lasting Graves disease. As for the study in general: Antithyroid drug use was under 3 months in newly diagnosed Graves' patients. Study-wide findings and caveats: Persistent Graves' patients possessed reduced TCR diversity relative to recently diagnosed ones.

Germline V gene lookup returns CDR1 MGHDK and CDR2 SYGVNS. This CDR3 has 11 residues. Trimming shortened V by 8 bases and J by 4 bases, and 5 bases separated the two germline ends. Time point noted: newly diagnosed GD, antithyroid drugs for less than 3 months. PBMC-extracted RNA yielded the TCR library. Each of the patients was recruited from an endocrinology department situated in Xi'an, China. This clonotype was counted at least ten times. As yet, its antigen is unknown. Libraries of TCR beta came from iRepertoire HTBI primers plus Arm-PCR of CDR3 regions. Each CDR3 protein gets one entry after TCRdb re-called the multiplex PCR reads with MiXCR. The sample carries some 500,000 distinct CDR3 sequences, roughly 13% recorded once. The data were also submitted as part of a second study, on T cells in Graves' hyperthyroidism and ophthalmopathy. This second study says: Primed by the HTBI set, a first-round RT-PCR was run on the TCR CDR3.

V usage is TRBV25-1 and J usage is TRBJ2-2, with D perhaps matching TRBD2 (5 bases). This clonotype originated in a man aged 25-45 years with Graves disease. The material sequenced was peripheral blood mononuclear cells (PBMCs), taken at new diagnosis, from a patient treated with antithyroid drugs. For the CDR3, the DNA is TGTGCCAGCGGGAGCACCGGGGAGCTGTTTTTT. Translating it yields CASGSTGELFF.